A single sample gave rise to the 20 T cell receptor beta chains below, sequenced in a study of cytomegalovirus exposure and HLA in healthy donors (dated by TCRdb to between 2016 and 2019). The protocol used for the library was the immunoSEQ multiplex PCR assay. For the multiplex PCR, a mixture combining 60 forward primers for TCR Vbeta segments and 13 reverse primers for TCR Jbeta segments was used. TCRdb stores this immuneACCESS table with in-frame sequences only. Part of the clones is absent; in the studies checked, under half of the shortfall reflects unresolved V genes, and no reason is known for the rest. The table for this sample lists under 300,000 clones; around 65% of them were counted only once. The ten largest clones capture about 2.1% of the sample. The sample taken for sequencing was PBMCs. All receptors come from a female donor in good health and CMV-seronegative.

A few counts support this clone. The rearrangement links TRBV5-1 to TRBJ1-3; possibly TRBD1 for D (5 bases). Per the germline V gene, CDR1 is SGHRS and CDR2 is YFSETQ. The CDR3 runs 16 residues. V was trimmed by 6 bases and J by 2 bases, leaving 18 bases between them. The CDR3 protein is CASTWGGFLAGNTIYF. The CDR3 DNA sequence: TGCGCCAGCACCTGGGGCGGATTTCTGGCTGGAAACACCATATATTTT.

Of note for this clone: Other DNA sequences in the same sample also yield this CDR3. This chain uses TRBV4-2 with TRBJ1-1; D not resolved. The CDR3 is made up of 15 amino acids. Germline CDR1 reads LGHNA; CDR2 reads YNFKEQ. V was trimmed by 4 bases and J by 5 bases, leaving 17 bases between them. The CDR3 DNA reads TGTGCCAGCAGCCCGGGCACCGGGGTTTTTACTGAAGCTTTCTTT. Translation: CASSPGTGVFTEAFF.

This chain uses TRBV7-3 with TRBJ2-2; 10 bases fit TRBD1. The CDR3 has 16 residues. Looked up from germline, CDR1 is SGHTA and CDR2 is FQGTGA. With V trimmed by 7 bases and J by 1 base, 6 bases remained unmatched. DNA of the CDR3: TGTGCCAGCACCCCGACAGGGGGCCTGAACACCGGGGAGCTGTTTTTT. Translating it yields CASTPTGGLNTGELFF.

The sample holds a few counts of this clone. The rearrangement links TRBV7-8 to TRBJ2-7; 10 positions match TRBD2. The trim removed 7 bases at V and 1 base at J, leaving 7 bases unmatched. Germline CDR1 SGHVS, CDR2 FQNEAQ. CDR3 length: 15 residues. The CDR3 region has the DNA TGTGCCAGCACTAGCGGGAGTAAAGGGTCCTACGAGCAGTACTTC. As protein: CASTSGSKGSYEQYF. The full variable domain, completed using reference TRBV7-8 and TRBJ2-7, is GAGVSQSPRYKVAKRGQDVALRCDPISGHVSLFWYQQALGQGPEFLTYFQNEAQLDKSGLPSDRFFAERPEGSVSTLKIQRTQQEDSAVYLCASTSGSKGSYEQYFGPGTRLTVT.

This chain uses TRBV7-3 with TRBJ2-2, with no clear D. Germline values: CDR1 SGHTA, CDR2 FQGTGA. The CDR3 spans 12 residues. The V end lost 2 bases, the J end lost 7 bases, and 5 bases lay between the germline ends. The DNA of the CDR3 is TGTGCCAGCAGCTTATCTATCGGGGAGCTGTTTTTT. Its translation is CASSLSIGELFF.

This chain connects TRBV15 to TRBJ2-1; 7 nucleotides agree with TRBD2. V dropped 1 base and J dropped 4; count of bases not matched to a gene: 1. CDR3 length: 14 residues. Germline V gene data show CDR1 as LNHNV and CDR2 as YYDKDF (reference sequence). The CDR3 region is CATSRGGSYNEQFF. CDR3 DNA: TGTGCCACCAGCAGAGGCGGGAGTTACAATGAGCAGTTCTTC.

The rearrangement links TRBV6-1 to TRBJ2-1; D may be TRBD2 (7 bases). CDR1 MNHNS and CDR2 SASEGT come from the germline V gene. This CDR3 comprises 15 residues. V was shortened by 3 bases and J by 12 bases, with 21 bases between the two germline ends. The CDR3 region has the DNA TGTGCCAGCAGTGACTGGCGGGCGGGGGCCCCAGGGCAGTTCTTC. Translated: CASSDWRAGAPGQFF.

This sequence joins TRBV2 and TRBJ2-1; TRBD2 matches 12 bases. Germline loops: CDR1 SNHLY, CDR2 FYNNEI. The CDR3 has 15 residues. J lost 4 bases, V lost 5 bases, and 3 bases had no gene match. The CDR3 loop reads CASSYLAGGYNEQFF. The CDR3 DNA sequence: TGTGCCAGCAGTTACCTAGCGGGAGGGTACAATGAGCAGTTCTTC.

This clone showed up just a few times. This sequence joins TRBV2 and TRBJ2-2; TRBD2 is a possible D gene (5 bases). CDR1 and CDR2 (germline): SNHLY, FYNNEI. The CDR3 is 14 residues long. Between the trimmed V and J ends, which lost 5 bases and 4 bases, there was a span of 11 bases. The CDR3 DNA sequence: TGTGCCAGCAGTTCCGGGCGGGCCACCGGGGAGCTGTTTTTT. The encoded protein is CASSSGRATGELFF.

The genes are TRBV18 and TRBJ2-5; D is uncertain. V was shortened by 6 bases and J by 5 bases, with 7 bases between the two germline ends. CDR1 KGHSH and CDR2 LQKENI come from the germline V gene. The CDR3 totals 11 residues. The CDR3 DNA sequence: TGTGCCAGCTCCACCGGGGAGACCCAGTACTTC. It specifies CASSTGETQYF.

This sequence joins TRBV28 and TRBJ2-3, with D uncertain. The CDR3 extends over 14 amino acids. Trimming left V 2 bases short and J 5 bases short, with 11 bases between. The germline gives CDR1 MDHEN, CDR2 SYDVKM. The CDR3 loop is CASSLVLTKDTQYF. The CDR3 DNA is TGTGCCAGCAGTTTAGTTCTAACCAAAGATACGCAGTATTTT. The whole variable domain, filled in from reference TRBV28 and TRBJ2-3, reads DVKVTQSSRYLVKRTGEKVFLECVQDMDHENMFWYRQDPGLGLRLIYFSYDVKMKEKGDIPEGYSVSREKKERFSLILESASTNQTSMYLCASSLVLTKDTQYFGPGTRLTVL.

The sample holds a few counts of this clone. At one end the junction does not follow the germline gene, possibly because of a read error. The J gene is TRBJ1-1, the V gene TRBV7-9; D is uncertain. Germline-derived CDR1 and CDR2 are SEHNR and FQNEAQ (reference sequence). This CDR3 spans 12 amino acids. DNA for the CDR3: TGTTCCAGCAGCTTAATCTCCACTGAAGCTTTCTTT. Its protein is CSSSLISTEAFF.

The chain employs TRBV10-3 and TRBJ2-2; 7 bases are a match to TRBD1. This CDR3 region has 15 residues. The V gene end was trimmed by 3 bases and the J gene end by 6 bases; junction bases not matched to a gene: 7. Per the germline V gene, CDR1 is ENHRY and CDR2 is SYGVKD. CDR3 protein: CAISDLTGFAGELFF. The CDR3 nucleotides are TGTGCCATCAGTGACCTGACAGGGTTTGCCGGGGAGCTGTTTTTT.

V usage is TRBV5-6 and J usage is TRBJ2-1; D is ambiguous. CDR3 length equals 13 residues. The germline V and J ends were trimmed by 2 bases and 6 bases, with 9 bases remaining between them. Germline-derived CDR1 and CDR2 are SGHDT and YYEEEE. In nucleotides, the CDR3 is TGTGCCAGCAGCTTCGGGTTAGGCAATGAGCAGTTCTTC. Translated: CASSFGLGNEQFF.

The genes are TRBV7-3 and TRBJ1-2, with a possible D match to TRBD1 (6 bases). CDR3 length equals 15 residues. The germline gives CDR1 SGHTA, CDR2 FQGTGA. V was clipped by 5 bases and J by 1 base, with 14 bases between them. CDR3 amino acids: CASSETEGGNYGYTF. The CDR3 nucleotides are TGTGCCAGCAGCGAAACGGAAGGGGGTAACTATGGCTACACCTTC.

This clone was counted a few times. This chain connects TRBV28 to TRBJ1-4; possible D gene TRBD1, 6 bases. The CDR3 contains 15 residues. The V and J ends lost 5 bases and 8 bases respectively, with 18 bases between them. Germline assignment: CDR1 MDHEN and CDR2 SYDVKM. CDR3 nucleotide sequence: TGTGCCAGCAGTCGGGAGGGGACATTAGAGGAAAAACTGTTTTTT. This gives the protein CASSREGTLEEKLFF.

The rearrangement joins TRBV9 to TRBJ2-5, with D possibly TRBD2 on 6 matching bases. CDR3 length: 14 amino acids. Germline CDR1 and CDR2: SGDLS and YYNGEE. V gave up 1 base and J gave up 3 bases, with 10 bases separating them. The CDR3 DNA follows: TGTGCCAGCAGCGTATTGGGACTCGAAGAGACCCAGTACTTC. As protein: CASSVLGLEETQYF.

The chain carries TRBV25-1 and TRBJ2-1, with a weak D call TRBD2 (6 bases). Between the trimmed V and J ends, which lost 2 bases and 8 bases, there was a span of 19 bases. The length of the CDR3 is 16 residues. Germline CDR1 reads MGHDK; CDR2 reads SYGVNS. CDR3 residues: CASSETSSGLEDEQFF. CDR3 DNA sequence: TGTGCCAGCAGTGAAACTAGCTCCGGACTTGAGGATGAGCAGTTCTTC.

The V call is TRBV10-3, the J call TRBJ2-7; TRBD2 matches at 11 bases. V trimming: 4 bases; J trimming: 2 bases; junction bases outside the gene matches: 1. Per the germline V gene, CDR1 is ENHRY and CDR2 is SYGVKD. The length of the CDR3 is 14 residues. CDR3 protein: CAISVSGRAYEQYF. Here the CDR3 DNA reads TGTGCCATCAGTGTTAGCGGGAGGGCCTACGAGCAGTACTTC.

The chain recombines TRBV5-1 with TRBJ2-3; 7 nucleotides line up with TRBD1. The CDR3 sequence is 15 residues long. V shed 0 bases, J shed 5 bases, and the junction held 6 bases outside the gene matches. In germline, CDR1 is SGHRS, CDR2 YFSETQ. The CDR3 DNA reads as TGCGCCAGCAGCTTGGGACAGGGTAGAGGAGATACGCAGTATTTT. Translated, it gives CASSLGQGRGDTQYF.